These 10 T cell receptor beta chains share one sample of origin, sequenced in a study of shared clonotypes between healthy human individuals. CD8 cells regarded as naive lacked CD45RO, were positively chosen for CCR7, and omitted terminally differentiated effector memory CD45RA+ cells. TCRdb's copy holds only in-frame clones and misses some; the assay was immunoSEQ multiplex PCR. The table records more than 2 million clones, about 94% of them present only once. The specimen was naive CD8+ T cells from PBMCs. These receptors originate from a man in his late teens or twenties in good health. Some clones in this sample may be carry-over from other donors' samples.

A word on this clone: No conserved phenylalanine or tryptophan is present at the end of the CDR3, so a read error is the likely explanation. No DNA is shown, since the ends of the CDR3 on it are uncertain; the CDR3 is the one TCRdb lists. V usage is TRBV19 and J usage is TRBJ2-7; the D call in the table, TRBD2, was not verified against the DNA. The CDR3 is 8 amino acids in total, end residues counted. The germline CDR1 and CDR2 sequences are LNHDA and SQIVND (reference sequence). This CDR3 reads CASRRVVS.

V and J are TRBV7-2 and TRBJ1-1; TRBD1 matches 7 bases. CDR1 and CDR2 from the germline V gene are SGHTA and FQGNSA. The V segment lost 5 bases and the J segment 1 base; nucleotides outside the gene matches: 7. This CDR3 region has 15 residues. In DNA form, the CDR3 reads TGTGCCAGCAGCCCTGACAGGGAATCGAACACTGAAGCTTTCTTT. Protein: CASSPDRESNTEAFF.

The rearrangement links TRBV5-5 to TRBJ1-4; perhaps TRBD1 as D (5 bases). This CDR3 comprises 16 residues. From germline, CDR1 is SGHKS and CDR2 YYEKEE (reference sequence). The V end was cut by 0 bases, the J end by 0 bases, with 9 bases between. This CDR3 reads CASSLGGYATNEKLFF. The CDR3, as DNA: TGTGCCAGCAGCTTGGGGGGGTACGCAACTAATGAAAAACTGTTTTTT.

The V gene is TRBV6-6, the J gene TRBJ2-5; 7 nucleotides align to TRBD2. The germline V gene has CDR1 MNHNY and CDR2 SVGAGI (reference sequence). The CDR3 covers 15 residues. Germline trimming cut 3 bases from V and 4 bases from J; bases unmatched to any gene: 8. The CDR3 DNA reads as TGTGCCAGCAGTTATCTTAGGGAGCGGGGAGAGACCCAGTACTTC. This translates into CASSYLRERGETQYF.

The CDR3 here is CASSAIGPSNEQFF. The CDR3, as DNA: TGTGCCAGCAGCGCAATAGGGCCGAGCAATGAGCAGTTCTTC. The chain carries TRBV6-5 and TRBJ2-1, with unresolved D. CDR1 is MNHEY and CDR2 is SVGAGI in the germline V gene. This CDR3 comprises 14 residues. V was shortened by 6 bases and J by 6 bases, with 15 bases between the two germline ends.

A single count supports this clone. The gene calls are TRBV29-1 and TRBJ2-5; 12 nucleotides agree with TRBD2. This CDR3 is 14 amino acids long. V gave up 6 bases and J gave up 5 bases; unmatched junction bases: 7. The germline V gene encodes CDR1 SQVTM and CDR2 ANQGSEA. The CDR3 sequence is CSVGLAGSAETQYF. The CDR3 nucleotides are TGCAGCGTGGGACTAGCGGGTTCCGCGGAGACCCAGTACTTC.

This chain links TRBV5-4 with TRBJ2-3; D may be TRBD2 (6 bases). Germline V gene sequence: CDR1 SGHNT, CDR2 YYREEE (reference sequence). The CDR3 sequence is 16 residues long. The V end lost 4 bases, the J end lost 0 bases, and 15 bases lay between the germline ends. The CDR3 loop reads CASSPIGGKSTDTQYF. DNA for the CDR3: TGTGCCAGCAGCCCGATTGGCGGGAAAAGCACAGATACGCAGTATTTT.

J is TRBJ2-3 and V is TRBV4-1, with 8 positions matching TRBD2. The CDR3 runs 17 residues. CDR1 is MGHRA and CDR2 is YSYEKL in the germline V gene. The trim removed 3 bases at V and 0 bases at J, leaving 8 bases unmatched. The CDR3 bases are TGCGCCAGCAGCCAGGATGGACTAGCCTTAAGCACAGATACGCAGTATTTT. Its translation: CASSQDGLALSTDTQYF.

This chain connects TRBV11-2 to TRBJ2-1, with D possibly being TRBD2 (5 bases). CDR1 SGHAT and CDR2 FQNNGV come from the germline V gene. CDR3 length: 14 amino acids. Trimming pared 1 base from V and 5 bases from J, leaving 9 bases between. The chain's CDR3 is CASSLGSSHNEQFF. Here the CDR3 DNA reads TGTGCCAGCAGCTTAGGCTCTAGCCACAATGAGCAGTTCTTC.

The chain is built from TRBV4-3 and TRBJ1-2; no clear D. The CDR3 is 13 amino acids. V dropped 0 bases and J dropped 7 bases, with 9 bases sitting between them. Germline V gene lookup returns CDR1 LGHNA and CDR2 YSLEER. As DNA, the CDR3 is TGCGCCAGCAGCCAAGATAAGGGATTTGGCTACACCTTC. It translates to CASSQDKGFGYTF.